Presented here are 7 T cell receptor beta chains from one specimen sequenced in a study of cytomegalovirus exposure and HLA in healthy donors. The PCR used 60 Vbeta and 13 Jbeta primers. The method was immunoSEQ multiplex PCR; TCRdb's version includes in-frame clones alone and lacks a portion of them. The sample lists around 180,000 clones, around 82% seen once, with 5.7% in the top ten. Sequenced sample: PBMCs. The receptors stem from a man aged 35 to 55 in good health and CMV-seronegative.

This chain joins TRBV21-1 and TRBJ2-3; the table's TRBD2 call for D was not verified on the DNA. TRBV21-1 is a listed pseudogene. The length of the CDR3 is 13 residues. In DNA form, the CDR3 reads TGTGCCAGCACTTCTGGCGGCGCAGATACGCAGTATTTT. Translated: CASTSGGADTQYF.

The DNA of the CDR3 is TGTGCCAGCAGACGACAGGAAGAGACCCAGTACTTC. Amino acid sequence: CASRRQEETQYF. The J gene is TRBJ2-5, the V gene TRBV6-5; a weak D match, TRBD1 (6 bases). The germline CDR1 and CDR2 sequences are MNHEY and SVGAGI. This CDR3 is built from 12 residues. V lost 6 bases and J 3 bases, leaving 8 bases between the germline ends.

The rearrangement links TRBV5-6 to TRBJ2-5; 11 bases align to TRBD1. This CDR3 has 19 residues. Unmatched junction bases numbered 11, after V lost 1 base and J lost 0 bases. The germline V gene has CDR1 SGHDT and CDR2 YYEEEE. The CDR3 sequence is CASSLRSWTGGPYQETQYF. The CDR3 bases are TGTGCCAGCAGCTTGCGCTCCTGGACAGGGGGCCCGTACCAAGAGACCCAGTACTTC.

V gene TRBV15 combines with J gene TRBJ2-1, with a tentative D call TRBD2 (7 bases). The V gene's germline CDR1 is LNHNV and CDR2 YYDKDF (reference sequence). Trimming took 0 bases from V and 2 from J, leaving 17 bases between them. The CDR3 spans 18 residues. The CDR3 bases are TGTGCCACCAGCAGAGAAAGGGGCGGGGGCCTCCCCTACAATGAGCAGTTCTTC. Translating gives CATSRERGGGLPYNEQFF.

Note on this clone: Other DNA sequences of this sample code for an identical CDR3. V and J are TRBV6-5 and TRBJ1-5; the D is unclear. Germline lookup yields CDR1 MNHEY and CDR2 SVGAGI. This CDR3 is 14 amino acids long. V dropped 6 bases and J dropped 2 bases, with 11 bases sitting between them. The CDR3: CASSESGGNQPQHF. Here the CDR3 DNA reads TGTGCCAGCAGCGAATCGGGTGGCAATCAGCCCCAGCATTTT.

As DNA, the CDR3 is TGTGCCAGCAGTCCAACAGGGTACCAAGAGACCCAGTACTTC. This gives the protein CASSPTGYQETQYF. This chain joins TRBV27 and TRBJ2-5, with D tentatively TRBD1 (6 bases). In germline, CDR1 is MNHEY, CDR2 SMNVEV (reference sequence). CDR3 length: 14 residues. The V end lost 5 bases, the J end lost 0 bases, and 10 bases lay between the germline ends.

The V call is TRBV6-5, the J call TRBJ2-4; 7 nucleotides line up with TRBD1. V lost 2 bases and J lost 6; bases outside the gene matches: 10. This CDR3 spans 16 amino acids. Looked up from germline, CDR1 is MNHEY and CDR2 is SVGAGI. As DNA, the CDR3 is TGTGCCAGCAGTTACGGAATCGGGACAGCCCGAAACATTCAGTACTTC. Encoded protein: CASSYGIGTARNIQYF.